This entry lists 28 T cell receptor beta chains sequenced from one sample in a study of cytomegalovirus exposure and HLA in healthy donors. The PCR employed 60 Vbeta primers together with 13 Jbeta primers. Profiled with immunoSEQ multiplex PCR; TCRdb holds only in-frame clones, not every one. The table shows about 180,000 clones, with over 75% occurring only once. The sequenced sample was PBMCs. The receptors were gathered from a man in his forties in good health and CMV-seropositive.

This sequence joins TRBV7-3 and TRBJ2-3; D is perhaps TRBD2 (5 bases). Germline V CDR1 and CDR2: SGHTA, FQGTGA. With 10 bases removed from V and 0 bases from J, the gap between germline ends came to 14 bases. This CDR3 has 14 residues. For the CDR3, the DNA is TGTGCCACCGCCCTCCGGGGTAGCACAGATACGCAGTATTTT. Translating it yields CATALRGSTDTQYF.

This chain links TRBV5-1 with TRBJ1-2; D might be TRBD1 (6 bases). Germline V gives CDR1 SGHRS, CDR2 YFSETQ. Trimming took off 0 bases at V and 8 bases at J, with 11 bases between the two ends. The CDR3 is 13 residues long. CDR3 residues: CASSLDRVRGYTF. The CDR3 DNA sequence: TGCGCCAGCAGCTTGGACAGGGTACGAGGCTACACCTTC.

The V and J genes are TRBV29-1 and TRBJ1-2, with 10 bases aligning to TRBD1. The CDR3 sequence is 13 residues long. The junction had 2 bases not matched to a gene; V was cut back by 4 bases and J by 3 bases. Germline-derived CDR1 and CDR2 are SQVTM and ANQGSEA. CDR3 sequence: CSVAGQGYYGYTF. The CDR3 nucleotides read TGCAGCGTTGCGGGACAGGGGTACTATGGCTACACCTTC.

The CDR3 reads CASSSGANEQFF. As DNA, the CDR3 is TGTGCCAGCAGCTCAGGGGCAAATGAGCAGTTCTTC. This chain links TRBV7-3 with TRBJ2-1, with D perhaps matching TRBD1 (6 bases). The CDR3 covers 12 residues. Per the germline V gene, CDR1 is SGHTA and CDR2 is FQGTGA. With 4 bases removed from V and 7 bases from J, the gap between germline ends came to 8 bases.

This chain links TRBV19 with TRBJ2-2; D is unresolved. Germline V gene lookup returns CDR1 LNHDA and CDR2 SQIVND (reference sequence). The V and J ends lost 6 bases and 0 bases respectively, with 5 bases between them. The CDR3 sequence is 13 residues long. The CDR3 is CASRRTNTGELFF. The CDR3 coding sequence is TGTGCCAGTAGGCGAACGAACACCGGGGAGCTGTTTTTT. Full variable domain (rest looked up from reference TRBV19 and TRBJ2-2): DGGITQSPKYLFRKEGQNVTLSCEQNLNHDAMYWYRQDPGQGLRLIYYSQIVNDFQKGDIAEGYSVSREKKESFPLTVTSAQKNPTAFYLCASRRTNTGELFFGEGSRLTVL.

The chain recombines TRBV19 with TRBJ1-5; 8 bases align to TRBD1. Germline V gene sequence: CDR1 LNHDA, CDR2 SQIVND (reference sequence). The V segment lost 5 bases and the J segment 7 bases; nucleotides outside the gene matches: 13. The length of the CDR3 is 16 residues. The CDR3 DNA follows: TGTGCCAGTAGTGGTCGCAGGGGGCGGAATGGCCAGCCCCAGCATTTT. It is translated as CASSGRRGRNGQPQHF.

The rearrangement uses TRBV7-6 and TRBJ2-5; D possibly corresponds to TRBD2 (6 bases). Germline V gives CDR1 SGHVS, CDR2 FNYEAQ. The CDR3 loop spans 12 amino acids. Trimming took 5 bases from V and 7 from J, leaving 11 bases between them. DNA for the CDR3: TGTGCCAGCAGCGACGTGGAGGGGACCCAGTACTTC. Its protein product is CASSDVEGTQYF. Using reference TRBV7-6 and TRBJ2-5 for the parts outside the CDR3, the full variable domain is GAGVSQSPRYKVTKRGQDVALRCDPISGHVSLYWYRQALGQGPEFLTYFNYEAQQDKSGLPNDRFSAERPEGSISTLTIQRTEQRDSAMYRCASSDVEGTQYFGPGTRLLVL.

The chain couples TRBV12-2 to TRBJ2-5; no DNA check was done on the table's D call, TRBD1. TRBV12-2 is noted as a pseudogene. The CDR3 loop spans 15 amino acids. CDR3 DNA sequence: TGTGCAAGTCGCTTACCGGGACAGGGGGCAGAGACCCAGTACTTC. Translation gives CASRLPGQGAETQYF.

This clone was seen only once. This sequence joins TRBV11-3 and TRBJ2-2; unclear D gene. This CDR3 comprises 13 residues. The V and J ends lost 6 bases and 4 bases respectively, with 9 bases between them. From germline, CDR1 is SGHNT and CDR2 YENEEA. The CDR3 DNA follows: TGTGCCAGCAGGCTTGGCCTCACCGGGGAGCTGTTTTTT. Its protein product is CASRLGLTGELFF. The variable domain in full, with the rest retrieved from reference TRBV11-3 and TRBJ2-2, is EAGVVQSPRYKIIEKKQPVAFWCNPISGHNTLYWYLQNLGQGPELLIRYENEEAVDDSQLPKDRFSAERLKGVDSTLKIQPAELGDSAVYLCASRLGLTGELFFGEGSRLTVL.

This clone came up once. The CDR3 is CASSPSGLETQYF. CDR3 bases: TGCGCCAGCAGCCCGTCAGGACTTGAGACCCAGTACTTC. The chain carries TRBV5-1 and TRBJ2-5; TRBD2 is a possible D gene (5 bases). V was clipped by 4 bases and J by 5 bases, with 12 bases between them. This CDR3 comprises 13 residues. CDR1 and CDR2 from the germline V gene are SGHRS and YFSETQ.

The genes are TRBV4-1 and TRBJ1-4, with D possibly matching TRBD1 (5 bases). Trimming shortened V by 1 base and J by 7 bases, and 16 bases separated the two germline ends. CDR1 and CDR2 from the germline V gene are MGHRA and YSYEKL. CDR3 size: 16 residues. In nucleotides, the CDR3 is TGCGCCAGCAGCCAAGGCCCTAGGGGATTAGGTGAAAAACTGTTTTTT. Translated, it gives CASSQGPRGLGEKLFF.

The V gene is TRBV5-1, the J gene TRBJ1-2; the match to TRBD1 covers 8 bases. The germline V gene encodes CDR1 SGHRS and CDR2 YFSETQ. Unmatched junction bases numbered 14, after V lost 7 bases and J lost 0 bases. The CDR3 runs to 17 residues. CDR3 residues: CASRAQGARDANYGYTF. The CDR3 DNA follows: TGCGCCAGCCGTGCCCAGGGGGCGAGAGATGCTAACTATGGCTACACCTTC.

The V call is TRBV5-6, the J call TRBJ2-2; D may be TRBD1 (6 bases). The CDR3 is 15 residues long. Per germline, CDR1 SGHDT and CDR2 YYEEEE. V lost 0 bases, J lost 4 bases, and 10 bases lay in between. The CDR3 DNA follows: TGTGCCAGCAGCTTGGGGCAGGGGCTCACCGGGGAGCTGTTTTTT. Protein sequence: CASSLGQGLTGELFF.

CDR3 nucleotides: TGTGCCAGCAGCTTCGGTTCAAGAGGTGGCTACACCTTC. Its translation: CASSFGSRGGYTF. The chain joins TRBV5-8 to TRBJ1-2; D ambiguous. The germline V and J ends were trimmed by 2 bases and 7 bases, with 12 bases remaining between them. Germline lookup yields CDR1 SGHTS and CDR2 YDEGEE. The CDR3 is 13 amino acids.

The chain carries TRBV6-5 and TRBJ2-5; TRBD1 might be the D (6 bases). V was cut by 2 bases and J by 2 bases, with 9 bases left in between. Germline loops: CDR1 MNHEY, CDR2 SVGAGI. The CDR3 length is 14 residues. CDR3 in amino acids: CASSYTGTQETQYF. The CDR3 DNA is TGTGCCAGCAGTTACACCGGGACACAAGAGACCCAGTACTTC.

This clone was observed a few times. The chain couples TRBV27 to TRBJ1-3, with D unresolved. The germline V and J ends were trimmed by 4 bases and 4 bases, with 11 bases remaining between them. Germline V gene sequence: CDR1 MNHEY, CDR2 SMNVEV (reference sequence). This CDR3 comprises 14 residues. The CDR3 coding sequence is TGTGCCAGCAGTTCAGCGGGAATAGGAAACACCATATATTTT. As protein: CASSSAGIGNTIYF.

This clone was seen a few times. V and J are TRBV28 and TRBJ1-2, with 7 positions matching TRBD1. This CDR3 has 14 amino acids. The trim removed 3 bases at V and 8 bases at J, leaving 9 bases unmatched. Germline CDR1 MDHEN, CDR2 SYDVKM. CDR3 DNA sequence: TGTGCCAGCAGTTTGATGCCAGGGGGTAAAGGCTACACCTTC. The encoded protein is CASSLMPGGKGYTF.

The rearrangement uses TRBV19 and TRBJ1-4; no definite D call. The CDR3 has 15 residues. Trimming stripped 3 bases from V and 3 bases from J, with 11 bases between. Germline CDR1 is LNHDA and CDR2 is SQIVND (reference sequence). CDR3 sequence reads: CASSISRNPNEKLFF. CDR3 nucleotide sequence: TGTGCCAGTAGTATTTCCAGGAACCCTAATGAAAAACTGTTTTTT. The whole variable domain, filled in from reference TRBV19 and TRBJ1-4, reads DGGITQSPKYLFRKEGQNVTLSCEQNLNHDAMYWYRQDPGQGLRLIYYSQIVNDFQKGDIAEGYSVSREKKESFPLTVTSAQKNPTAFYLCASSISRNPNEKLFFGSGTQLSVL.

The V call is TRBV5-1, the J call TRBJ2-1, with 8 bases matching TRBD2. CDR1 SGHRS and CDR2 YFSETQ come from the germline V gene. After removal of 3 bases from V and 2 bases from J, the junction contained 7 bases not matched to a gene. The CDR3 totals 16 residues. CDR3 sequence (DNA): TGCGCCAGCAGCTCTGGTTCAGCGGGAGCCTACAATGAGCAGTTCTTC. Its translation: CASSSGSAGAYNEQFF.

With respect to this clone: At one end the junction does not follow the germline gene, possibly because of a read error. The chain uses TRBV2 and TRBJ2-6; D is perhaps TRBD1 (5 bases). The CDR3 runs to 16 residues. Germline V CDR1 and CDR2: SNHLY, FYNNEI. CDR3: CASSDIRKTGANGLTF. In nucleotides, the CDR3 is TGTGCCAGCAGCGACATCCGAAAGACTGGGGCCAACGGCCTGACTTTC.

V is TRBV10-3 and J is TRBJ2-7; 9 bases agree with TRBD1. The ends lost 0 bases at V and 6 bases at J; junction bases unmatched: 3. Germline CDR1 is ENHRY and CDR2 is SYGVKD. This CDR3 contains 14 residues. The CDR3 here is CAISESGTGLEQYF. As DNA, the CDR3 is TGTGCCATCAGTGAGTCGGGGACAGGGCTCGAGCAGTACTTC.

By frequency in the sample, this clone is medium-sized (0.01 to 0.1%). The V and J genes are TRBV10-2 and TRBJ1-1, with D possibly matching TRBD1 (5 bases). Trimming shortened V by 4 bases and J by 6 bases, and 6 bases separated the two germline ends. Per the germline V gene, CDR1 is WSHSY and CDR2 is SAAADI. The CDR3 is 11 residues long. CDR3 sequence: CASSGGPEAFF. The CDR3 bases are TGCGCCAGCAGTGGGGGCCCTGAAGCTTTCTTT.

CDR3 sequence: CASSLWGGHGYTF. The CDR3 DNA is TGTGCCAGCAGCTTATGGGGGGGACATGGCTACACCTTC. The chain carries TRBV7-2 and TRBJ1-2, with D maybe TRBD1 (5 bases). Germline CDR1 is SGHTA and CDR2 is FQGNSA. The CDR3 is made up of 13 amino acids. V lost 2 bases, J lost 6 bases, and 10 bases lay in between.

The chain is built from TRBV5-4 and TRBJ2-7; D perhaps matches TRBD2 (6 bases). The V gene lost 4 bases and the J gene lost 2 bases, with 19 bases spanning the gap. Germline V gives CDR1 SGHNT, CDR2 YYREEE (reference sequence). The CDR3 is 16 amino acids. CDR3 bases: TGTGCCAGCAGCCTTCCTAGTAGCGGAGGCGCCTACGAGCAGTACTTC. Its translation: CASSLPSSGGAYEQYF. Based on the CDR3 plus reference TRBV5-4 and TRBJ2-7, the full variable domain is ETGVTQSPTHLIKTRGQQVTLRCSSQSGHNTVSWYQQALGQGPQFIFQYYREEENGRGNFPPRFSGLQFPNYSSELNVNALELDDSALYLCASSLPSSGGAYEQYFGPGTRLTVT.

The rearrangement uses TRBV21-1 and TRBJ2-3; TRBD1 is taken as the D call from the table, unchecked against the DNA. TRBV21-1 is flagged as a pseudogene. This CDR3 comprises 13 residues. The DNA for the CDR3 is TGTGCCAGCAGGGCACCTAGCACAGATACGCAGTATTTT. Protein sequence: CASRAPSTDTQYF.

Points on this clone: Distinct nucleotide sequences in the sample also encode this CDR3. The CDR3 nucleotides are TGTGCCAGCTCACCCCGACAGGGGGCAGGGGAGCAGTACTTC. Amino acids: CASSPRQGAGEQYF. The chain recombines TRBV18 with TRBJ2-7; TRBD1 aligns across 10 bases. This CDR3 comprises 14 residues. V shed 3 bases, J shed 7 bases, and the junction held 6 bases outside the gene matches. CDR1 is KGHSH, CDR2 LQKENI, per germline.

Turning to this clone: A read error may produce the germline difference seen at one junction end. The chain uses TRBV7-3 and TRBJ2-6, with TRBD2 as a possible D gene (6 bases). The germline V gene has CDR1 SGHTA and CDR2 FQGTGA. The CDR3 covers 14 residues. CDR3 coding DNA: TGTGCCAGCAGCGGGCCGGGCGGGGCCAACGGCCTGACTTTC. Its protein is CASSGPGGANGLTF.

The rearrangement links TRBV18 to TRBJ2-5; D perhaps matches TRBD2 (6 bases). CDR1 and CDR2 from the germline V gene are KGHSH and LQKENI. V was trimmed by 2 bases and J by 5 bases, leaving 12 bases between them. This CDR3 spans 14 amino acids. The CDR3 protein is CASSPNGGVETQYF. In nucleotides, the CDR3 is TGTGCCAGCTCACCAAACGGCGGGGTCGAGACCCAGTACTTC.